This T cell receptor (beta chain) was profiled in a study of cytomegalovirus exposure and HLA in healthy donors. Concerning this clone: The antigen remains undetermined.

Germline assignment: CDR1 SGHRS and CDR2 YFSETQ. V trimming: 5 bases; J trimming: 4 bases; junction bases outside the gene matches: 9. The CDR3 runs 15 residues. General study points: In a later analysis, a missense DCLRE1C variant was linked to TCR beta V- and J-gene trimming. The authors enumerated over 150 TCR beta chains as linked to cytomegalovirus.

60 Vbeta and 13 Jbeta primers were used in PCR. Only in-frame clones appear in the TCRdb table, and some are missing; sequencing was by immunoSEQ multiplex PCR. This sample has fewer than 200,000 clones; roughly 80% occur once, and the top ten carry over 1.2%. This TCR was recovered from a man aged 18 to 30 in good health and CMV-seronegative. This chain uses TRBV5-1 with TRBJ1-5, with 7 bases fitting TRBD1. The sample consisted of PBMCs. The CDR3 coding sequence is TGCGCCAGCAGGGAGGGGGCAGGCCAGAATCAGCCCCAGCATTTT. Amino acid sequence: CASREGAGQNQPQHF. Combining the CDR3 with reference TRBV5-1 and TRBJ1-5 gives the whole variable domain KAGVTQTPRYLIKTRGQQVTLSCSPISGHRSVSWYQQTPGQGLQFLFEYFSETQRNKGNFPGRFSGRQFSNSRSEMNVSTLELGDSALYLCASREGAGQNQPQHFGDGTRLSIL.